The 18 T cell receptor beta chains presented below share a single source sample, sequenced in a study of blood T cell repertoires in COVID-19. Sequencing was performed with immunoSEQ multiplex PCR; in TCRdb, only in-frame clones are kept and a portion is missing. The repertoire consists of some 320,000 clones, with less than 85% occurring once and the leading ten covering approximately 1.9%. The sequencing sample was made of PBMCs or T cells enriched from blood (not recorded which). Receptors originate from a woman in her 30s who had been exposed to COVID-19.

This rearrangement joins TRBV7-8 to TRBJ1-3; 8 positions agree with TRBD1. Unmatched junction bases numbered 2, after V lost 0 bases and J lost 4 bases. CDR1 and CDR2 (germline): SGHVS, FQNEAQ. CDR3 length equals 15 residues. CDR3 DNA sequence: TGTGCCAGCAGCTTAGCCGGACAGGGCGGAAACACCATATATTTT. Amino acid sequence: CASSLAGQGGNTIYF.

A single count supports this clone. This chain uses TRBV30 with TRBJ2-1; TRBD1 matches 7 bases. Trimming at V came to 3 bases and at J to 11 bases, leaving 10 bases not matched to a gene. Germline V gene data show CDR1 as GTSNPN and CDR2 as SVGIG (reference sequence). The CDR3 is 13 residues long. DNA for the CDR3: TGTGCCTGGAGCCGGGACAGTGAGGAACAGCAGTTCTTC. Translated: CAWSRDSEEQQFF.

The chain links TRBV9 to TRBJ2-2; D gene uncertain. The CDR3 sequence is 14 residues long. Trimming shortened V by 6 bases and J by 6 bases, and 15 bases separated the two germline ends. Germline loops: CDR1 SGDLS, CDR2 YYNGEE. CDR3 sequence (DNA): TGTGCCAGCACTTTGAGTGAGTTTCCCGGGGAGCTGTTTTTT. The encoded protein is CASTLSEFPGELFF.

V is TRBV28 and J is TRBJ1-5; the D is unclear. The CDR3 runs to 11 residues. V lost 5 bases and J 7 bases, leaving 6 bases between the germline ends. The germline V gene has CDR1 MDHEN and CDR2 SYDVKM. CDR3 bases: TGTGCCAGCAGTACGGGACAGCCCCAGCATTTT. It encodes CASSTGQPQHF.

The chain's CDR3 is CASSDSIRGSIAQPQHF. Here the CDR3 DNA reads TGTGCCAGTAGTGATTCGATCCGGGGATCGATTGCCCAGCCCCAGCATTTT. The chain combines TRBV19 with TRBJ1-5; no firm D call. CDR3 length: 17 amino acids. V was shortened by 5 bases and J by 7 bases, with 24 bases between the two germline ends. Germline CDR1 reads LNHDA; CDR2 reads SQIVND (reference sequence).

V and J are TRBV6-5 and TRBJ1-1; TRBD1 matches at 9 bases. The ends lost 8 bases at V and 4 bases at J; junction bases unmatched: 11. Germline V gene lookup returns CDR1 MNHEY and CDR2 SVGAGI. This CDR3 is built from 15 residues. The CDR3 DNA reads as TGTGCCAGCGGCCAACCGGGACAGGGTCGCACTGAAGCTTTCTTT. This sequence encodes CASGQPGQGRTEAFF.

Comment on this clone: One end of the junction fails to match germline, which may point to a read error. The chain carries TRBV9 and TRBJ2-6, with 10 bases aligning to TRBD1. CDR3 length: 14 amino acids. The germline gives CDR1 SGDLS, CDR2 YYNGEE. For the CDR3, the DNA is TGTGCCAGCAGCCCTCGGACAGGGGGCAACGTCCTGACTTTC. Its translation: CASSPRTGGNVLTF.

This chain joins TRBV18 and TRBJ2-3; 9 nucleotides agree with TRBD1. The V and J ends lost 0 bases and 5 bases, in that order; junction bases with no gene match: 6. The CDR3 spans 16 residues. Germline CDR1 KGHSH, CDR2 LQKENI. The CDR3 loop reads CASSPPGQGVVDTQYF. The CDR3 region has the DNA TGTGCCAGCTCACCACCGGGACAGGGTGTGGTAGATACGCAGTATTTT.

The genes are TRBV13 and TRBJ1-2, with D tentatively TRBD1 (5 bases). V was pared by 5 bases and J by 8 bases, with 21 bases between. Looked up from germline, CDR1 is PRHDT and CDR2 is FYEKMQ (reference sequence). The CDR3 is made up of 15 amino acids. CDR3 region: CASSPSDIRSDGYTF. The CDR3 DNA is TGTGCCAGCAGCCCCTCGGACATTCGTTCGGACGGCTACACCTTC.

The chain employs TRBV28 and TRBJ2-1, with D possibly being TRBD1 (6 bases). CDR1 MDHEN and CDR2 SYDVKM come from the germline V gene. The CDR3 extends over 14 amino acids. V was pared by 6 bases and J by 9 bases, with 18 bases between. The CDR3 DNA reads as TGTGCCAGCAGAGTTATATCAGGGGTGGGTGAGCAGTTCTTC. This translates into CASRVISGVGEQFF. Based on the CDR3 plus reference TRBV28 and TRBJ2-1, the full variable domain is DVKVTQSSRYLVKRTGEKVFLECVQDMDHENMFWYRQDPGLGLRLIYFSYDVKMKEKGDIPEGYSVSREKKERFSLILESASTNQTSMYLCASRVISGVGEQFFGPGTRLTVL.

The chain has TRBV7-9 and TRBJ2-7; TRBD2 aligns across 7 bases. Germline CDR1 reads SEHNR; CDR2 reads FQNEAQ (reference sequence). Germline trimming cut 8 bases from V and 7 bases from J; bases unmatched to any gene: 11. The CDR3 extends over 13 amino acids. CDR3 sequence: CASLGEGPREQYF. CDR3 DNA sequence: TGTGCCAGCCTGGGGGAGGGACCTCGGGAGCAGTACTTC.

J is TRBJ1-2 and V is TRBV19; the match to TRBD1 covers 8 bases. The V segment lost 3 bases and the J segment 6 bases; nucleotides outside the gene matches: 6. The CDR3 has 14 residues. Per the germline V gene, CDR1 is LNHDA and CDR2 is SQIVND (reference sequence). DNA for the CDR3: TGTGCCAGTAGTATCTCCGACAGGGGTCATGGCTACACCTTC. Translated, it gives CASSISDRGHGYTF.

Here the CDR3 reads CASSLGRTYEQYF. The CDR3 DNA is TGTGCCAGCAGCTTGGGCAGAACCTACGAGCAGTACTTC. The J gene is TRBJ2-7, the V gene TRBV5-6, with D hard to call. Per germline, CDR1 SGHDT and CDR2 YYEEEE. CDR3 length: 13 amino acids. The V end lost 0 bases, the J end lost 2 bases, and 6 bases lay between the germline ends.

This clone was picked up a small number of times. The chain links TRBV20-1 to TRBJ1-2; 8 bases line up with TRBD1. The germline V gene encodes CDR1 DFQATT and CDR2 SNEGSKA (reference sequence). This CDR3 contains 14 residues. V gave up 3 bases and J gave up 3 bases; unmatched junction bases: 6. The CDR3, as DNA: TGCAGTGCTAGTCTGACAGGGGCACACTATGGCTACACCTTC. Translated, it gives CSASLTGAHYGYTF.

In its sample, this clone was seen once. This chain connects TRBV4-3 to TRBJ2-4, with D possibly matching TRBD2 (6 bases). The germline gives CDR1 LGHNA, CDR2 YSLEER. The CDR3 has 16 amino acids. The V end lost 4 bases, the J end lost 6 bases, and 19 bases lay between the germline ends. The CDR3 is CASSPIEGAGGNIQYF. DNA for the CDR3: TGCGCCAGCAGCCCGATCGAAGGGGCCGGGGGAAACATTCAGTACTTC.

The chain uses TRBV4-1 and TRBJ2-1; D is possibly TRBD2 (6 bases). Germline loops: CDR1 MGHRA, CDR2 YSYEKL. The CDR3 is 16 residues long. The ends were cut back, 5 bases at V and 0 bases at J, with 14 bases in the middle. The CDR3 sequence is CASSYRGRSSYNEQFF. In DNA, the CDR3 is TGCGCCAGCAGCTACCGGGGGAGGAGCTCCTACAATGAGCAGTTCTTC.

J is TRBJ2-3 and V is TRBV16; 7 positions match TRBD2. V lost 8 bases to trimming and J lost 7 bases; unmatched junction nucleotides: 12. CDR3 length equals 14 residues. CDR1 KGHSY and CDR2 FQNENV come from the germline V gene. In nucleotides, the CDR3 is TGTGCCAGCGGCGGGAGTAAGAGTAGAAATACGCAGTATTTT. This sequence encodes CASGGSKSRNTQYF.

The chain links TRBV4-1 to TRBJ1-6, with 9 bases identical to TRBD1. This CDR3 has 16 residues. The V gene end was trimmed by 0 bases and the J gene end by 7 bases; junction bases not matched to a gene: 4. CDR1 MGHRA and CDR2 YSYEKL come from the germline V gene. Here the CDR3 DNA reads TGCGCCAGCAGCCAAGAGGCCGGACAGGGGAATTCACCCCTCCACTTT. It codes for CASSQEAGQGNSPLHF.